This T cell receptor beta chain was obtained from a study of cytomegalovirus exposure and HLA in healthy donors. As to this clone: One end of the junction does not line up with germline, which may come from a read error.

Germline CDR1 SEHNR, CDR2 FQNEAQ (reference sequence). The CDR3 extends over 12 amino acids. In the PCR, 60 Vbeta and 13 Jbeta primers were used. Sequencing was performed with immunoSEQ multiplex PCR; in TCRdb, only in-frame clones are kept and a portion is missing. This table holds under 150,000 clones, around 78% found once. Specimen: PBMCs. The rearrangement joins TRBV7-9 to TRBJ2-7; D is undetermined. This receptor was identified in a man in his forties or fifties in good health and CMV-seronegative. CDR3 bases: TGTTCCAGCAGCACTCTATCCTACGAGCAGTACTTC. Protein product: CSSSTLSYEQYF. The whole variable domain, remainder taken from reference TRBV7-9 and TRBJ2-7, is DTGVSQNPRHKITKRGQNVTFRCDPISEHNRLYWYRQTLGQGPEFLTYFQNEAQLEKSRLLSDRFSAERPKGSFSTLEIQRTEQGDSAMYLCSSSTLSYEQYFGPGTRLTVT.